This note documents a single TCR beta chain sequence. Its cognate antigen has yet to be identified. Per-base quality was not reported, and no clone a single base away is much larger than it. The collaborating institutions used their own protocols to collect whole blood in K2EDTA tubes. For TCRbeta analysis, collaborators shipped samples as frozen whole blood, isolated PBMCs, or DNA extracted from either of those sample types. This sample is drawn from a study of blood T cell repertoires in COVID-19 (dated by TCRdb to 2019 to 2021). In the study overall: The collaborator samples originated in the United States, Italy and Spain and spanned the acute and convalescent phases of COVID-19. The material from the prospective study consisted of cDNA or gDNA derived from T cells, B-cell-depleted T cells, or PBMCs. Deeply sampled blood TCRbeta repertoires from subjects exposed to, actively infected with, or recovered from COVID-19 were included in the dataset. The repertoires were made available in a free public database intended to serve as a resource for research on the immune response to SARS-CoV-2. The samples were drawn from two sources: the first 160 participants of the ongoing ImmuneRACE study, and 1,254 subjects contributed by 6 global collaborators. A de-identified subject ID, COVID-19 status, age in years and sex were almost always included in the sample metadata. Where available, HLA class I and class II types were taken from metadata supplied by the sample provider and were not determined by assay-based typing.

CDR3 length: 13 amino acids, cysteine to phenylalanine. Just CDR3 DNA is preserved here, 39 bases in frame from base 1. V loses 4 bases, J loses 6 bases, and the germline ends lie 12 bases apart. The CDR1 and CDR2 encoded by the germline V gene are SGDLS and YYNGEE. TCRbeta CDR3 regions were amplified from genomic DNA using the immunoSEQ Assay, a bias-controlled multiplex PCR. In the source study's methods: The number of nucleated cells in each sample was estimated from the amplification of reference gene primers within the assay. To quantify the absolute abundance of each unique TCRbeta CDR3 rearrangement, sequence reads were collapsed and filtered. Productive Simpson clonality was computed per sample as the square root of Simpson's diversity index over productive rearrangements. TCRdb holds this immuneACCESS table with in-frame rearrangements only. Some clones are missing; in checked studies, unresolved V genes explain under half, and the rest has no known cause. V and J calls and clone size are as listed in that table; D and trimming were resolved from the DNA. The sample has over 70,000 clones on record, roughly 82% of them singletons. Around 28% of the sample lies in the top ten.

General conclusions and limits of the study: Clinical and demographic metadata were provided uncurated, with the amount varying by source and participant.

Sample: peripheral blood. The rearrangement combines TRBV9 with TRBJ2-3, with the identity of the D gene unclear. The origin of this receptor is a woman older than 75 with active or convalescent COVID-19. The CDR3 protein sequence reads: CASSYNPVDTQYF. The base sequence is TGTGCCAGCAGCTATAATCCAGTTGATACGCAGTATTTT.